This T cell receptor (beta chain) came from a study of blood T cell repertoires in COVID-19. In the study overall: T cells, B-cell-depleted T cells, or PBMCs supplied cDNA or gDNA.

As originally analysed: Reference gene primer amplification in the assay estimated nucleated cell counts. Only in-frame clones appear in the TCRdb table, and some are missing; sequencing was by immunoSEQ multiplex PCR. The V and J calls and clone size come from that table; D and trimming were worked out from the DNA. The sample records about 16,000 clones, roughly nine tenths being singletons. This CDR3 region has 21 residues. CDR1 is SGHTA and CDR2 is FQGTGA in the germline V gene. V was clipped by 5 bases and J by 3 bases; unmatched bases: 19. Recruited during active infection, patients (from Seattle) were subsequently followed longitudinally.

The chain carries TRBV7-3 and TRBJ2-3; 14 nucleotides line up with TRBD2. This receptor was identified in a woman at least 80 years old with COVID-19, enrolled during active disease. Sequenced input: peripheral blood. Here the CDR3 DNA reads TGTGCCAGCAGCCCTGGACGGACTAGCGGGGGGCCAGGGGTACCAACAGATACGCAGTATTTT. This sequence encodes CASSPGRTSGGPGVPTDTQYF.